These 20 T cell receptor beta chains originate from one sample sequenced in a study of blood T cells in healthy people across ages. Alongside a J-beta primer mix, a sample-barcoded 5' primer served in a second PCR lasting about 7 to 11 cycles. One entry per CDR3 protein, called by TCRdb with MiXCR from the 5' RACE reads. The repertoire consists of around 1.7 million distinct CDR3 sequences, with 28% occurring once and the leading ten covering about 8%. The sample consisted of blood. Every receptor here comes from a woman under 40 in good health.

This clonotype has only a few counts. Here the CDR3 reads CASRASGGEDEQFF. As DNA, the CDR3 is TGTGCCAGCAGGGCTAGCGGGGGGGAAGATGAGCAGTTCTTC. The chain couples TRBV2 to TRBJ2-1, with 12 bases fitting TRBD2. The junction had 5 bases not matched to a gene; V was cut back by 6 bases and J by 8 bases. There are 14 residues in the CDR3. CDR1 and CDR2 (germline): SNHLY, FYNNEI.

This clonotype has at least ten counts. This chain links TRBV6-5 with TRBJ2-1; perhaps TRBD1 as D (6 bases). The CDR3 spans 13 residues. Trimming took off 4 bases at V and 10 bases at J, with 14 bases between the two ends. Per the germline V gene, CDR1 is MNHEY and CDR2 is SVGAGI. CDR3 amino acids: CASSSAAQGEQFF. CDR3 DNA sequence: TGTGCCAGCAGTTCCGCGGCCCAGGGGGAGCAGTTCTTC.

With regard to this clonotype: Possible read error: a much larger clone is one base away. This is likely a read error, given that the CDR3 carries no conserved phenylalanine or tryptophan at its end. V is TRBV7-2 and J is TRBJ2-3; D ambiguous. Between the trimmed V and J ends, which lost 4 bases and 2 bases, there was a span of 7 bases. Germline V lookup: CDR1 SGHTA, CDR2 FQGNSA. The CDR3 loop spans 13 amino acids. In DNA, the CDR3 is TGTGCCAGCAGCTACCAACCCACAGATACGCAGTATCTT. The encoded protein is CASSYQPTDTQYL.

About this clonotype itself: No conserved phenylalanine or tryptophan ends this CDR3, so it is likely a read error. V is TRBV5-5 and J is TRBJ1-1; D may be TRBD1 (6 bases). The CDR3 length is 15 residues. Germline CDR1 is SGHKS and CDR2 is YYEKEE (reference sequence). V gave up 3 bases and J gave up 7 bases, with 19 bases separating them. The CDR3, as DNA: TGTGCCAGCAGCTGGATGCTGCAGGGGCAGGGTGAAGCTTTCGTT. It translates to CASSWMLQGQGEAFV.

V gene TRBV30 combines with J gene TRBJ2-7; a weak D match, TRBD1 (7 bases). The end of the DNA fits TRBJ2-5 better, so the J call may be wrong. The CDR3 has 16 amino acids. The V gene's germline CDR1 is GTSNPN and CDR2 SVGIG (reference sequence). CDR3 nucleotide sequence: TGTGCCTGGAGGGGACTGAACAGGGGTTCCCAAGAGACCCAGTACTTC. Protein product: CAWRGLNRGSQETQYF.

There are many counts of this clonotype. This chain links TRBV20-1 with TRBJ2-3; 8 bases line up with TRBD2. CDR1 and CDR2 from the germline V gene are DFQATT and SNEGSKA (reference sequence). The CDR3 is made up of 15 amino acids. V was clipped by 4 bases and J by 1 base; unmatched bases: 7. For the CDR3, the DNA is TGCAGTGCTACGGTTGGGCGGGAGGGCACAGATACGCAGTATTTT. The encoded protein is CSATVGREGTDTQYF.

This clonotype was detected only a few times. The chain combines TRBV2 with TRBJ2-7, with D perhaps being TRBD1 or TRBD2 (5 bases each). Germline CDR1 SNHLY, CDR2 FYNNEI. The CDR3 spans 15 residues. V was shortened by 7 bases and J by 0 bases, with 16 bases between the two germline ends. CDR3 sequence: CASIPPGTPSYEQYF. The CDR3, as DNA: TGTGCCAGCATCCCCCCAGGGACGCCCTCCTACGAGCAGTACTTC.

On this clonotype: Being one base from a much bigger clone, this may be a read error. The chain carries TRBV19 and TRBJ2-7; D possibly corresponds to TRBD1 (6 bases). Looked up from germline, CDR1 is LNHDA and CDR2 is SQIVND (reference sequence). This CDR3 is 18 amino acids long. V was trimmed by 5 bases and J by 7 bases, leaving 30 bases between them. In DNA, the CDR3 is TGTGCCAGTAGTCCCGCCCCCATACAGGGCTTTTCCTACAATGAGCAGTACTTC. It is translated as CASSPAPIQGFSYNEQYF.

Only one count was recorded for this clonotype. Its ends do not fully match the called genes, so a read error is possible. V is TRBV7-9 and J is TRBJ1-5, with a possible D match to TRBD1 (5 bases). This CDR3 has 12 amino acids. Looked up from germline, CDR1 is SEHNR and CDR2 is FQNEAQ (reference sequence). Written as DNA, the CDR3 is TGTACCAGCACCTGGGGGGAACAGCCCCAGCATTTT. It codes for CTSTWGEQPQHF.

This clonotype was counted many times. The rearrangement links TRBV12-3 or TRBV12-4 to TRBJ1-2; D call uncertain. V shed 4 bases and J shed 4 bases, with 7 bases lying between them. The CDR3 is 12 residues long. Written as DNA, the CDR3 is TGTGCCAGCAGTTCCGACGGCTATGGCTACACCTTC. Translated: CASSSDGYGYTF.

The V gene is TRBV5-1, the J gene TRBJ2-4, with a tentative D call TRBD2 (5 bases). Germline V lookup: CDR1 SGHRS, CDR2 YFSETQ. Trimming cost V 4 bases and J 11 bases, with 19 bases left between them. The CDR3 loop spans 14 amino acids. DNA for the CDR3: TGCGCCAGCAGCCCGGGAAGCGAGGCGAACGTTCAGTACTTC. This translates into CASSPGSEANVQYF.

This clonotype was counted only a few times. As DNA, the CDR3 is TGTGCCAGCAGTTTCCAGCGACCGTATTATGAGCAGTTCTTC. Its protein is CASSFQRPYYEQFF. The genes are TRBV27 and TRBJ2-1; D unresolved. CDR1 and CDR2 from the germline V gene are MNHEY and SMNVEV (reference sequence). V was trimmed by 3 bases and J by 8 bases, leaving 14 bases between them. This CDR3 spans 14 amino acids.

The chain employs TRBV20-1 and TRBJ2-2; D is unclear. This CDR3 has 14 residues. V lost 4 bases and J 6 bases, leaving 15 bases between the germline ends. Germline CDR1 and CDR2: DFQATT and SNEGSKA (reference sequence). The CDR3: CSATPEYGPGELFF. The CDR3 DNA follows: TGCAGTGCTACTCCCGAGTATGGCCCCGGGGAGCTGTTTTTT.

The chain combines TRBV29-1 with TRBJ2-5; a weak D match, TRBD2 (7 bases). CDR1 is SQVTM, CDR2 ANQGSEA, per germline. This CDR3 region has 14 residues. Trimming pared 8 bases from V and 4 bases from J, leaving 20 bases between. CDR3 sequence reads: CSTILGGGGETQYF. CDR3 nucleotide sequence: TGCAGCACCATCTTAGGGGGAGGGGGAGAGACCCAGTACTTC.

This clonotype was found many times. The chain links TRBV24-1 to TRBJ2-3, with TRBD1 matching over 10 bases. This CDR3 spans 14 amino acids. CDR1 is KGHDR, CDR2 SFDVKD, per germline. Losses at the gene ends were 4 bases for V and 9 bases for J; bases not matched to a gene: 6. The DNA for the CDR3 is TGTGCCACCAGTGAGCGGACAGGGGGATCAACGCAGTATTTT. It specifies CATSERTGGSTQYF.

V and J are TRBV14 and TRBJ2-1; 7 nucleotides line up with TRBD1. With V trimmed by 2 bases and J by 4 bases, 8 bases remained unmatched. Germline V gene data show CDR1 as SGHDN and CDR2 as FVKESK. The CDR3 is made up of 16 amino acids. The chain's CDR3 is CASSQNRGNIYNEQFF. Written as DNA, the CDR3 is TGTGCCAGCAGCCAAAACAGGGGAAACATTTACAATGAGCAGTTCTTC.

The chain is built from TRBV18 and TRBJ2-2; TRBD2 matches at 8 bases. Germline trimming cut 0 bases from V and 4 bases from J; bases unmatched to any gene: 4. The CDR3 is 16 amino acids. The germline V gene encodes CDR1 KGHSH and CDR2 LQKENI. CDR3: CASSPPASGSTGELFF. The CDR3 nucleotides read TGTGCCAGCTCACCACCGGCCAGCGGGAGCACCGGGGAGCTGTTTTTT.

There are a few counts of this clonotype. A much more abundant neighbour one base away suggests this may be a read error. The gene calls are TRBV6-6 and TRBJ1-1; the D is unclear. This CDR3 comprises 11 residues. Trimming left V 6 bases short and J 4 bases short, with 6 bases between. CDR1 is MNHNY and CDR2 is SVGAGI in the germline V gene (reference sequence). CDR3: CASSSSTEAFF. CDR3 coding DNA: TGTGCCAGCAGCTCGAGCACTGAAGCTTTCTTT.

The chain uses TRBV10-2 and TRBJ1-1; no clear D gene. Trimming pared 0 bases from V and 1 base from J, leaving 15 bases between. This CDR3 is built from 17 residues. Germline CDR1 reads WSHSY; CDR2 reads SAAADI. This CDR3 is CASSESKSTQWNTEAFF. DNA of the CDR3: TGCGCCAGCAGTGAGTCGAAGTCCACCCAGTGGAACACTGAAGCTTTCTTT.

V is TRBV7-9 and J is TRBJ2-1, with D perhaps matching TRBD2 (5 bases). V gave up 2 bases and J gave up 5 bases, with 13 bases separating them. The CDR3 sequence is 15 residues long. The germline gives CDR1 SEHNR, CDR2 FQNEAQ (reference sequence). In nucleotides, the CDR3 is TGTGCCAGCAGCTTAATCTTCAGCGGTGACAATGAGCAGTTCTTC. It codes for CASSLIFSGDNEQFF.